The TCR beta chain described here comes from a study of cytomegalovirus exposure and HLA in healthy donors. The study's findings and limits: Reportedly, HLA-A and HLA-B alleles of most subjects were accurately predicted from TCR beta. The authors listed 180 or so TCR beta chains as cytomegalovirus-associated. In a later analysis, a genetic analysis reported fewer productive-TCR N-insertions in an Asian-associated ancestry cluster than the cohort average.

13 Jbeta primers and 60 Vbeta primers were used for the PCR. Sequencing used immunoSEQ multiplex PCR; TCRdb keeps in-frame clones, though not all of them. The table for this sample gives 130,000 or so clones. A word on this clone: Its antigen is unidentified.

This receptor was obtained from a woman under 30 in good health and CMV-seronegative. Sequencing used PBMCs.

For the CDR3, the DNA is TGTGCCAGTAGGATACCAGGGGGCACTGAAGCTTTCTTT. Translated: CASRIPGGTEAFF. The chain recombines TRBV19 with TRBJ1-1; the match to TRBD1 covers 7 bases. This CDR3 comprises 13 residues. J gave up 4 bases and V 6 bases, and 5 bases lay outside the gene matches. From germline, CDR1 is LNHDA and CDR2 SQIVND (reference sequence).